A single sample is the source of the 19 T cell receptor beta chains below, sequenced in a study of identical twins. From the 5' RACE reads, TCRdb called clonotypes with MiXCR, one entry per CDR3 protein. Of hundreds of thousands of distinct CDR3 sequences listed, roughly 26% are singletons. The same data also contributed to another study, on T cells expressing NK-cell markers.

Sequencing was done on a sample of CD4+ T cells sorted from blood. These receptors all stem from a woman aged 18-29 years in good health.

The chain has TRBV5-1 and TRBJ2-1; the match to TRBD2 covers 13 bases. The CDR3 totals 17 residues. The germline V gene has CDR1 SGHRS and CDR2 YFSETQ. J gave up 0 bases and V 5 bases, and 5 bases lay outside the gene matches. The CDR3 is CASSTSGGASSYNEQFF. DNA for the CDR3: TGCGCCAGCAGTACTAGCGGGGGGGCGAGCTCCTACAATGAGCAGTTCTTC.

This clonotype has only a few counts. The chain couples TRBV11-2 to TRBJ2-7, with D unresolved. Trimming took 5 bases from V and 4 from J, leaving 9 bases between them. Germline V lookup: CDR1 SGHAT, CDR2 FQNNGV. The CDR3 is made up of 12 amino acids. CDR3 sequence: CASSADPYEQYF. DNA for the CDR3: TGTGCCAGCAGCGCGGACCCTTACGAGCAGTACTTC. Looking up the rest from reference TRBV11-2 and TRBJ2-7 gives the full variable domain: EAGVAQSPRYKIIEKRQSVAFWCNPISGHATLYWYQQILGQGPKLLIQFQNNGVVDDSQLPKDRFSAERLKGVDSTLKIQPAKLEDSAVYLCASSADPYEQYFGPGTRLTVT.

This clonotype was found many times. This chain connects TRBV5-1 to TRBJ2-1; 13 bases are shared with TRBD2. CDR1 is SGHRS, CDR2 YFSETQ, per germline. V dropped 4 bases and J dropped 5; count of bases not matched to a gene: 6. There are 16 residues in the CDR3. The CDR3 DNA reads TGCGCCAGCAGCACCTGGACTAGCGGGAGTCACAATGAGCAGTTCTTC. Translation: CASSTWTSGSHNEQFF.

A single count supports this clonotype. J is TRBJ2-5 and V is TRBV5-1; a weak D match, TRBD1 (7 bases). Germline lookup yields CDR1 SGHRS and CDR2 YFSETQ. The length of the CDR3 is 17 residues. V was trimmed by 3 bases and J by 4 bases, leaving 22 bases between them. The CDR3 loop reads CASSSSTGRPILETQYF. The CDR3 region has the DNA TGCGCCAGCAGCTCCTCGACAGGGAGGCCGATCTTAGAGACCCAGTACTTC. Looking up the rest from reference TRBV5-1 and TRBJ2-5 gives the full variable domain: KAGVTQTPRYLIKTRGQQVTLSCSPISGHRSVSWYQQTPGQGLQFLFEYFSETQRNKGNFPGRFSGRQFSNSRSEMNVSTLELGDSALYLCASSSSTGRPILETQYFGPGTRLLVL.

The CDR3 region has the DNA TGTGCCAGCAGTCCCGCCGGGAAGGGCCTCACTGAAGCTTTCTTT. Its protein product is CASSPAGKGLTEAFF. The chain combines TRBV12-3 or TRBV12-4 with TRBJ1-1; D is unresolved. This CDR3 spans 15 amino acids. Trimming pared 5 bases from V and 4 bases from J, leaving 17 bases between.

This clonotype occurred a few times. The V gene is TRBV5-1, the J gene TRBJ2-1; D may be TRBD1 (5 bases). The V and J ends lost 2 bases and 9 bases respectively, with 15 bases between them. The V gene's germline CDR1 is SGHRS and CDR2 YFSETQ. The CDR3 spans 14 residues. The CDR3 spells CASSFQGWLAEQFF. The CDR3 DNA is TGCGCCAGCAGCTTCCAGGGATGGCTGGCTGAGCAGTTCTTC.

The V and J genes are TRBV15 and TRBJ1-2; a possible D gene is TRBD1 (5 bases). Trimming cost V 0 bases and J 4 bases, with 15 bases left between them. Germline CDR1 LNHNV, CDR2 YYDKDF (reference sequence). The length of the CDR3 is 16 residues. CDR3 sequence: CATSRDRQGGGYGYTF. DNA of the CDR3: TGTGCCACCAGCAGAGACCGGCAGGGAGGAGGCTATGGCTACACCTTC. The full variable domain, its missing parts supplied by reference TRBV15 and TRBJ1-2, is DAMVIQNPRYQVTQFGKPVTLSCSQTLNHNVMYWYQQKSSQAPKLLFHYYDKDFNNEADTPDNFQSRRPNTSFCFLDIRSPGLGDTAMYLCATSRDRQGGGYGYTFGSGTRLTVV.

The chain couples TRBV4-2 to TRBJ2-5; D remains ambiguous. CDR3 length: 15 residues. CDR1 and CDR2 (germline): LGHNA, YNFKEQ. Trimming stripped 1 base from V and 4 bases from J, with 13 bases between. CDR3 nucleotide sequence: TGTGCCAGCAGCCAAGGTCACGGCGATCCAGAGACCCAGTACTTC. Its translation is CASSQGHGDPETQYF.

In its sample, this clonotype was seen a few times. This chain links TRBV6-5 with TRBJ2-3; D call uncertain. Trimming removed 3 bases from V and 1 base from J, with 8 bases in between. The CDR3 runs 14 residues. Germline loops: CDR1 MNHEY, CDR2 SVGAGI. CDR3 sequence: CASSYRLGTDTQYF. For the CDR3, the DNA is TGTGCCAGCAGTTATAGGTTAGGCACAGATACGCAGTATTTT.

This clonotype turned up a few times. A read error may be the cause here, since a much bigger clone is one base away. The chain links TRBV12-3 or TRBV12-4 to TRBJ2-2; the match to TRBD2 covers 7 bases. V lost 3 bases to trimming and J lost 1 base; unmatched junction nucleotides: 2. The length of the CDR3 is 15 residues. In nucleotides, the CDR3 is TGTGCCAGCAGTTTCGGGGGGAAGAACACCGGGGAGCTGTTTTTT. Its translation: CASSFGGKNTGELFF.

This clonotype was seen repeatedly, ten times or more. The gene calls are TRBV6-2 or TRBV6-3 and TRBJ1-5; the match to TRBD1 covers 9 bases. Germline V gene lookup returns CDR1 MNHEY and CDR2 SVGEGT. The length of the CDR3 is 14 residues. J was trimmed by 5 bases and V by 8 bases; bases with no gene match: 7. Here the CDR3 DNA reads TGTGCCAGCGTCAAACAGGGGGCGGATCAGCCCCAGCATTTT. Translated: CASVKQGADQPQHF.

A note on this clonotype: At one boundary the junction diverges from the germline segment, which might be a read error. This chain uses TRBV7-7 with TRBJ2-1; D is perhaps TRBD2 (6 bases). This CDR3 is built from 15 residues. Germline CDR1 reads SSHAT; CDR2 reads FNYEAQ (reference sequence). This chain's CDR3 is CASSLGTSTYNEQFF. In DNA form, the CDR3 reads TGTGCTAGCAGTTTAGGGACTTCGACCTACAATGAGCAGTTCTTC.

This clonotype was detected only a few times. This sequence joins TRBV5-6 and TRBJ2-7; 8 nucleotides align to TRBD1. CDR1 and CDR2 (germline): SGHDT, YYEEEE. V shed 4 bases and J 5 bases; nucleotides not matched to a gene: 8. CDR3 length equals 14 residues. Written as DNA, the CDR3 is TGTGCCAGCAGCCCGGACAGGGTCTTTGACGAGCAGTACTTC. Its protein product is CASSPDRVFDEQYF.

This chain links TRBV20-1 with TRBJ2-3; 11 positions match TRBD2. The J segment lost 3 bases and the V segment lost 2 bases, leaving 4 bases of the junction unmatched. This CDR3 is built from 15 residues. Germline V gene sequence: CDR1 DFQATT, CDR2 SNEGSKA (reference sequence). The CDR3 nucleotides are TGCAGTGCTAGACCTACTAGCGGGGGAACAGATACGCAGTATTTT. This encodes CSARPTSGGTDTQYF.

The chain has TRBV6-1 and TRBJ2-7, with D possibly being TRBD1 or TRBD2 (5 bases each). This CDR3 has 14 residues. Germline lookup yields CDR1 MNHNS and CDR2 SASEGT. Trimming removed 6 bases at V and 1 base at J, with 13 bases between. CDR3 coding DNA: TGTGCCAGCAGCCTAGCCGACAGATCCTACGAGCAGTACTTC. Amino acids: CASSLADRSYEQYF.

V and J are TRBV14 and TRBJ2-1; no reliable D call. Germline V gene data show CDR1 as SGHDN and CDR2 as FVKESK. V gave up 2 bases and J gave up 4 bases, with 12 bases separating them. The CDR3 contains 15 residues. This CDR3 is CASSQLRHLYNEQFF. The CDR3 bases are TGTGCCAGCAGCCAACTTAGGCACCTATACAATGAGCAGTTCTTC.

This clonotype showed up just a few times. This chain links TRBV12-3 or TRBV12-4 with TRBJ2-1; the match to TRBD2 covers 7 bases. The J segment lost 8 bases and the V segment lost 4 bases, leaving 14 bases of the junction unmatched. The CDR3 consists of 16 residues. CDR3 in DNA: TGTGCCAGCAGTTCCTCCTGGGGGGGACGGAGTTATGAGCAGTTCTTC. Translating it yields CASSSSWGGRSYEQFF.

In this sample, this clonotype turned up a few times. The gene calls are TRBV20-1 and TRBJ1-1; D possibly corresponds to TRBD1 (6 bases). V dropped 1 base and J dropped 5 bases, with 20 bases sitting between them. The germline gives CDR1 DFQATT, CDR2 SNEGSKA (reference sequence). The CDR3 is 16 amino acids. The CDR3 nucleotides read TGCAGTGCTAGAGGGCAGGGGCCCGGGAGCGGAACTGAAGCTTTCTTT. Residues: CSARGQGPGSGTEAFF.

This rearrangement joins TRBV5-1 to TRBJ2-5; a possible D gene is TRBD2 (5 bases). This CDR3 has 14 residues. V shed 2 bases and J shed 2 bases, with 10 bases lying between them. Germline CDR1 is SGHRS and CDR2 is YFSETQ. The CDR3 region has the DNA TGCGCCAGCAGCTTTGGCAGACTACAAGAGACCCAGTACTTC. Protein: CASSFGRLQETQYF.